The following is a TCR beta chain sequence with its context. The germline CDR1 and CDR2 sequences are MNHNS and SASEGT. The CDR3 is 13 amino acids. TCRdb reprocessed the PCR reads with MiXCR, giving one entry per CDR3 protein. The top ten hold approximately 28% of the sample, which has approximately 20,000 distinct CDR3 sequences, 40% to 55% seen once. Time point indicated: after preoperative PTX-NDP chemotherapy. Paclitaxel-nedaplatin chemotherapy was given to patients ahead of their surgery. These data belong to a study of esophageal squamous cell carcinoma under preoperative chemotherapy. Turning to the study itself: Both tumor-infiltrating lymphocytes and peripheral blood T cells had their TCR repertoires profiled.

This clonotype originated in a human donor with esophageal squamous cell carcinoma. The donor label of this sample is uncertain. This material was collected from a patient given preoperative chemotherapy. The chain recombines TRBV6-1 with TRBJ2-5; perhaps TRBD2 as D (6 bases). Near its end, the DNA agrees better with TRBJ2-1, so the J call may be wrong. The DNA for the CDR3 is TGTGCCAGCAGTGAACGGGAGCAAGAGACCCAGTTCTTC. Residues: CASSEREQETQFF.